This T cell receptor (beta chain) was recovered during a study of tumor-infiltrating lymphocytes in primary liver carcinoma. General study findings and limits: Tumor region pairs overlapped more than did tumor-adjacent and tumor-blood pairs.

The germline CDR1 and CDR2 sequences are SGHTS and YDEGEE. Trimming shortened V by 10 bases and J by 2 bases, and 13 bases separated the two germline ends. This CDR3 has 12 residues. Note on this clonotype: What it binds is not known. A much larger clonotype is one base distant, so this may be a read error.

TCR beta cDNA came from roughly 0.45 ug total RNA, primed with a constant-region primer. Researchers made the TCR beta libraries by running three nested multiplex PCR rounds with slightly modified ARM-PCR. The two initial PCR rounds, about 9 cycles each, used TRBV1-TRBV30 forward and C-beta reverse primers. TCRdb re-derived calls from the multiplex PCR reads in MiXCR, one entry per CDR3 protein. The table records 90,000 to 150,000 distinct CDR3 sequences, 55% to 65% of them present only once. DNA and RNA were both co-extracted from 20-30 mg of bulk tissue that had not been sorted. Patients had primary liver carcinoma treated by surgical resection. Donors were untreated and chronically infected with HBV.

This chain joins TRBV5-8 and TRBJ2-7, with D hard to call. Source material: liver tumor tissue from sampling region 1. Documented subset: tumor region T1, superior pole. The TCR was taken from a woman aged 55-69 years with primary liver carcinoma and hepatitis B virus infection. CDR3 sequence: CAGETDTYEQYF. CDR3 DNA: TGTGCCGGGGAAACAGACACCTACGAGCAGTACTTC.